The 19 T cell receptor beta chains reported below all come from one sample, sequenced in a study of T cell responses to AZD1222 COVID-19 vaccine. Sequenced by immunoSEQ multiplex PCR; TCRdb stores in-frame clones only, minus some. The sample includes fewer than 200,000 clones, 85% to 95% of them seen just once. Sequenced here: peripheral blood, sampled on day 0 of AZD1222 vaccination. The receptor set was obtained from an adult in good health.

The V call is TRBV7-3, the J call TRBJ1-2; D uncertain. Germline V gives CDR1 SGHTA, CDR2 FQGTGA. The CDR3 consists of 12 residues. Trimming pared 0 bases from V and 6 bases from J, leaving 5 bases between. DNA of the CDR3: TGTGCCAGCAGCTTAACCCGGGATGGCTACACCTTC. Translated, it gives CASSLTRDGYTF.

The chain recombines TRBV5-1 with TRBJ1-1, with D tentatively TRBD1 (5 bases). The CDR3 runs to 15 residues. V gave up 0 bases and J gave up 4 bases, with 13 bases separating them. The germline V gene encodes CDR1 SGHRS and CDR2 YFSETQ. The CDR3 sequence: CASSLGEGPGTEAFF. The CDR3 DNA follows: TGCGCCAGCAGCTTGGGAGAGGGACCCGGCACTGAAGCTTTCTTT.

The gene calls are TRBV21-1 and TRBJ1-5. TRBV21-1 is designated a pseudogene. The CDR3 contains 15 residues. In DNA form, the CDR3 reads TGTGCCAGCAGCAAATCGGGATTGGGCAATCAGCCCCAGCATTTT. Encoded protein: CASSKSGLGNQPQHF.

The chain uses TRBV5-8 and TRBJ2-5, with 8 bases identical to TRBD1. This CDR3 contains 15 residues. Germline loops: CDR1 SGHTS, CDR2 YDEGEE. J was trimmed by 1 base and V by 4 bases; bases with no gene match: 6. The CDR3: CASSLSTGGQETQYF. CDR3 bases: TGTGCCAGCAGCCTGAGTACAGGGGGCCAAGAGACCCAGTACTTC.

This clone was detected only once. The V and J genes are TRBV6-5 and TRBJ2-7, with TRBD1 matching over 7 bases. The germline V gene has CDR1 MNHEY and CDR2 SVGAGI. This CDR3 has 15 amino acids. The junction had 6 bases not matched to a gene; V was cut back by 1 base and J by 3 bases. CDR3 in DNA: TGTGCCAGCAGTTACTTTACGGGACAGAGCTACGAGCAGTACTTC. Translated, it gives CASSYFTGQSYEQYF.

This clone showed up just once. This chain connects TRBV7-3 to TRBJ2-3; 8 positions agree with TRBD2. The CDR3 covers 16 residues. The germline V gene has CDR1 SGHTA and CDR2 FQGTGA. With 4 bases clipped from V and 0 bases from J, the junction kept 6 bases outside the gene matches. The DNA of the CDR3 is TGTGCCAGCAGCTCTATGAGCGGGGGTAGCACAGATACGCAGTATTTT. It is translated as CASSSMSGGSTDTQYF.

The chain carries TRBV10-3 and TRBJ2-5; 10 bases are a match to TRBD2. V lost 6 bases, J lost 1 base, and 5 bases stayed unmatched. Germline CDR1 ENHRY, CDR2 SYGVKD. The CDR3 sequence is 15 residues long. The CDR3 bases are TGTGCCATCAGCCCTAGCGGGGGAATCCAAGAGACCCAGTACTTC. Residues: CAISPSGGIQETQYF.

The genes are TRBV18 and TRBJ1-5; weak D call: TRBD1 (5 bases). The CDR3 totals 15 residues. From germline, CDR1 is KGHSH and CDR2 LQKENI. V was pared by 5 bases and J by 0 bases, with 11 bases between. The CDR3 sequence: CASSARDLSNQPQHF. CDR3 DNA sequence: TGTGCCAGCTCAGCCAGGGACCTTAGCAATCAGCCCCAGCATTTT.

The chain combines TRBV11-2 with TRBJ2-1; the D call may be TRBD1 or TRBD2 (5 bases each). The CDR3 is made up of 12 amino acids. The germline gives CDR1 SGHAT, CDR2 FQNNGV. V was shortened by 4 bases and J by 8 bases, with 9 bases between the two germline ends. The CDR3 here is CASSWDRDEQFF. The CDR3 DNA is TGTGCCAGCAGCTGGGACCGGGATGAGCAGTTCTTC.

The gene calls are TRBV5-1 and TRBJ1-4; D unresolved. The CDR3 is 15 residues long. The V gene's germline CDR1 is SGHRS and CDR2 YFSETQ. V was cut by 2 bases and J by 0 bases, with 8 bases left in between. CDR3 sequence: CASSLTATTNEKLFF. The CDR3 DNA reads TGCGCCAGCAGCTTAACAGCCACAACTAATGAAAAACTGTTTTTT.

The rearrangement links TRBV6-5 to TRBJ2-2; D is unresolved. Germline V gene data show CDR1 as MNHEY and CDR2 as SVGAGI. CDR3 length: 16 amino acids. Trimming took 0 bases from V and 5 from J, leaving 13 bases between them. CDR3: CASSYSRGKGTGELFF. The DNA of the CDR3 is TGTGCCAGCAGTTACTCGAGAGGAAAAGGGACCGGGGAGCTGTTTTTT.

V and J are TRBV18 and TRBJ1-5; no definite D call. Germline V lookup: CDR1 KGHSH, CDR2 LQKENI. This CDR3 has 16 residues. The V end lost 4 bases, the J end lost 7 bases, and 20 bases lay between the germline ends. CDR3 DNA: TGTGCCAGCTCACGCCGGGCCACCGAGTTCGGCCAGCCCCAGCATTTT. This codes for CASSRRATEFGQPQHF.

The J gene is TRBJ1-1, the V gene TRBV6-6; tentative D call: TRBD1 (5 bases). The V and J ends lost 5 bases and 2 bases respectively, with 9 bases between them. The CDR3 contains 13 residues. The germline V gene encodes CDR1 MNHNY and CDR2 SVGAGI (reference sequence). The CDR3 protein is CASSVQGNTEAFF. CDR3 bases: TGTGCCAGCAGTGTCCAGGGTAACACTGAAGCTTTCTTT.

The chain couples TRBV7-2 to TRBJ1-2; TRBD1 matches at 7 bases. Germline lookup yields CDR1 SGHTA and CDR2 FQGNSA. The length of the CDR3 is 15 residues. The J segment lost 5 bases and the V segment lost 0 bases, leaving 6 bases of the junction unmatched. DNA of the CDR3: TGTGCCAGCAGCTTAGCCCGCTCAGGGGGGTATGGCTACACCTTC. Amino acid sequence: CASSLARSGGYGYTF. Full variable domain (outside the CDR3, taken from reference TRBV7-2 and TRBJ1-2): GAGVSQSPSNKVTEKGKDVELRCDPISGHTALYWYRQSLGQGLEFLIYFQGNSAPDKSGLPSDRFSAERTGGSVSTLTIQRTQQEDSAVYLCASSLARSGGYGYTFGSGTRLTVV.

This chain uses TRBV6-5 with TRBJ1-5, with D uncertain. The CDR3 runs to 15 residues. The germline V and J ends were trimmed by 6 bases and 0 bases, with 12 bases remaining between them. The germline gives CDR1 MNHEY, CDR2 SVGAGI. CDR3 residues: CASRPRRVSNQPQHF. In DNA, the CDR3 is TGTGCCAGCAGACCTAGACGGGTTAGCAATCAGCCCCAGCATTTT.

The chain carries TRBV3-1 (or the pseudogene TRBV3-2) and TRBJ2-1; perhaps TRBD2 as D (6 bases). Germline CDR1 and CDR2: LGHDT and YNNKEL (reference sequence). This CDR3 has 15 residues. V was clipped by 4 bases and J by 6 bases, with 16 bases between them. Written as DNA, the CDR3 is TGTGCCAGCAGCCTCGGAGGGGCCCACCTCAATGAGCAGTTCTTC. This translates into CASSLGGAHLNEQFF.

V usage is TRBV7-9 and J usage is TRBJ1-3; D unclear. V was trimmed by 3 bases and J by 3 bases, leaving 18 bases between them. This CDR3 is 17 amino acids long. Germline V lookup: CDR1 SEHNR, CDR2 FQNEAQ (reference sequence). As DNA, the CDR3 is TGTGCCAGCAGCTTGGGTTTGTGGGCATCGGGTGGAAACACCATATATTTT. Translation: CASSLGLWASGGNTIYF.

A single count supports this clone. The chain couples TRBV4-2 to TRBJ1-5, with 9 bases identical to TRBD1. The germline gives CDR1 LGHNA, CDR2 YNFKEQ. The V segment lost 0 bases and the J segment 0 bases; nucleotides outside the gene matches: 0. The CDR3 runs 16 residues. CDR3 DNA: TGTGCCAGCAGCCAAGAGGGACAGGGTAGCAATCAGCCCCAGCATTTT. This translates into CASSQEGQGSNQPQHF.

This clone has a single count. The chain links TRBV9 to TRBJ1-1, with TRBD1 matching over 11 bases. V lost 1 base and J lost 10; bases outside the gene matches: 9. There are 15 residues in the CDR3. Germline V gene sequence: CDR1 SGDLS, CDR2 YYNGEE. CDR3 protein: CASSVTGTGGSVAFF. The CDR3 DNA is TGTGCCAGCAGCGTAACCGGGACAGGGGGTTCCGTAGCTTTCTTT.